Listed below are T cell receptor beta chains from one sample, sequenced in a study of control samples from healthy donors and cancer patients. Sequencing used immunoSEQ multiplex PCR; TCRdb keeps in-frame clones, though not all of them. Altogether 100,000 to 150,000 clones are present, around 92% being singletons, with the ten largest covering approximately 0.57%. The sample taken for sequencing was PBMCs. These receptors were taken from a man at least 80 years old with head and neck cancer. The CDR3 runs from the conserved cysteine through the conserved F or W. D genes are given only for firm matches. A row's size may be missing; if present it is once, few, many or a size class.

V gene	J gene	clone size	D gene	CDR3 protein	CDR3 DNA
TRBV7-9	TRBJ2-5	-	TRBD2	CASSLAGGTETQYF	TGTGCCAGCAGCTTAGCGGGGGGGACCGAGACCCAGTACTTC
TRBV4-1	TRBJ1-2	once	TRBD1	CASSLGQGIGGYTF	TGCGCCAGCAGCCTAGGACAGGGGATAGGAGGCTACACCTTC
TRBV4-2	TRBJ2-3	-	-	CASSQDGSGRRTDTQYF	TGTGCCAGCAGCCAAGATGGAAGCGGCCGGCGCACAGATACGCAGTATTTT
TRBV7-6	TRBJ2-5	-	-	CASSFSALSWAQYF	TGTGCCAGCAGCTTCAGCGCACTTTCTTGGGCCCAGTACTTC
TRBV9	TRBJ2-1	-	TRBD2	CASSRTSGSVNEQFF	TGTGCCAGCAGCCGAACTAGCGGGAGTGTTAATGAGCAGTTCTTC
TRBV11-2	TRBJ2-1	-	TRBD1	CASSAPGQGGLGQFF	TGTGCCAGCAGCGCTCCGGGACAGGGGGGATTGGGGCAGTTCTTC
TRBV30	TRBJ1-2	-	TRBD1	CAWSGQGWIYGYTF	TGTGCCTGGAGTGGACAGGGGTGGATTTATGGCTACACCTTC
TRBV9	TRBJ2-1	-	-	CASSVGPSRSWNEQFF	TGTGCCAGCAGCGTAGGCCCTAGCCGATCATGGAATGAGCAGTTCTTC
TRBV6-2/TRBV6-3	TRBJ2-5	-	TRBD1	CASSIGTGGQETQYF	TGTGCCAGCAGTATCGGGACAGGGGGCCAAGAGACCCAGTACTTC
TRBV7-9	TRBJ1-2	-	-	CASSLMPLGGIYGYTF	TGTGCCAGCAGCTTAATGCCTCTTGGGGGGATCTATGGCTACACCTTC
TRBV27	TRBJ1-5	-	-	CASRGIGGENQPQHF	TGTGCCAGCAGGGGGATCGGAGGAGAGAATCAGCCCCAGCATTTT
TRBV5-4	TRBJ1-5	-	-	CASSLNSNQPQHF	TGTGCCAGCAGCTTGAACAGCAATCAGCCCCAGCATTTT
TRBV19	TRBJ2-5	-	TRBD1	CASSIGGTGQETQYF	TGTGCCAGTAGTATTGGAGGGACAGGACAAGAGACCCAGTACTTC
TRBV6-2/TRBV6-3	TRBJ2-1	-	TRBD2	CASSPTSGAWREQFF	TGTGCCAGCAGTCCGACTAGCGGGGCCTGGCGTGAGCAGTTCTTC
TRBV5-8	TRBJ2-7	-	-	CASSLRQDSYEQYF	TGTGCCAGCAGCTTGCGACAGGATTCCTACGAGCAGTACTTC
TRBV5-1	TRBJ1-1	-	-	CASSNRVDPEAFF	TGCGCCAGCAGCAACAGGGTGGATCCTGAAGCTTTCTTT
TRBV6-6	TRBJ1-2	-	-	CASSYQSGWGYTF	TGTGCCAGCAGTTACCAGTCCGGTTGGGGCTACACCTTC
TRBV19	TRBJ2-3	-	-	CASSGQSTDTQYF	TGTGCCAGTAGTGGGCAGAGCACAGATACGCAGTATTTT
TRBV15	TRBJ2-1	-	-	CATSRERSSYNEQFF	TGTGCCACCAGCAGAGAAAGGAGCTCCTACAATGAGCAGTTCTTC
TRBV6-5	TRBJ2-7	once	-	CASSPPGPRTYEQYF	TGTGCCAGCAGTCCCCCCGGGCCCCGGACCTACGAGCAGTACTTC
TRBV7-6	TRBJ2-2	-	TRBD2	CASSLAGGGRATITGELFF	TGTGCCAGCAGCTTAGCTGGCGGCGGGAGGGCCACTATCACCGGGGAGCTGTTTTTT
TRBV5-1	TRBJ1-1	-	-	CASSLAGQANTEAFF	TGCGCCAGCAGCTTGGCCGGGCAGGCGAACACTGAAGCTTTCTTT
TRBV18	TRBJ1-1	-	TRBD1	CASSPRTGGTNTEAFF	TGTGCCAGCTCACCGCGGACAGGGGGCACGAACACTGAAGCTTTCTTT
TRBV5-6	TRBJ2-5	-	-	CASSTQGIQGTQYF	TGTGCCAGCAGCACGCAAGGTATCCAAGGGACCCAGTACTTC
TRBV7-6	TRBJ2-3	-	-	CASSLIEGTADTQYF	TGTGCCAGCAGCTTAATAGAGGGGACGGCCGATACGCAGTATTTT
TRBV6-1	TRBJ1-2	-	TRBD1	CASSEADRVGTYGYTF	TGTGCCAGCAGTGAAGCGGACAGGGTAGGGACCTATGGCTACACCTTC